A single sample gave rise to the 22 T cell receptor beta chains below, sequenced in a study of T cell responses to AZD1222 COVID-19 vaccine. Sequencing was performed with immunoSEQ multiplex PCR; in TCRdb, only in-frame clones are kept and a portion is missing. The sample has approximately 130,000 clones, about nine tenths seen once. The sample in question was peripheral blood, obtained on day 0 of AZD1222 vaccination. The receptors were gathered from an adult in good health.

This sequence joins TRBV4-2 and TRBJ2-3; TRBD1 matches at 8 bases. V was pared by 0 bases and J by 2 bases, with 1 base of the junction left unmatched. The CDR3 is 15 amino acids. Germline CDR1 reads LGHNA; CDR2 reads YNFKEQ. CDR3: CASSQEGQATDTQYF. In DNA, the CDR3 is TGTGCCAGCAGCCAAGAGGGACAGGCCACAGATACGCAGTATTTT.

The chain employs TRBV9 and TRBJ2-3, with 7 nucleotides matching TRBD2. The CDR3 contains 13 residues. With 2 bases clipped from V and 5 bases from J, the junction kept 2 bases outside the gene matches. Germline CDR1 and CDR2: SGDLS and YYNGEE. In nucleotides, the CDR3 is TGTGCCAGCAGCGTGTCGGGGGGAGATACGCAGTATTTT. As protein: CASSVSGGDTQYF.

The rearrangement joins TRBV12-3 or TRBV12-4 to TRBJ2-1; 7 nucleotides line up with TRBD1. The CDR3 covers 11 residues. J gave up 14 bases and V 2 bases, and 3 bases lay outside the gene matches. The CDR3: CASSLQGVEFF. The DNA for the CDR3 is TGTGCCAGCAGTTTACAGGGGGTTGAGTTCTTC.

This chain joins TRBV11-2 and TRBJ1-6, with TRBD1 matching over 9 bases. From germline, CDR1 is SGHAT and CDR2 FQNNGV. This CDR3 is 17 amino acids long. V dropped 8 bases and J dropped 0; count of bases not matched to a gene: 8. Written as DNA, the CDR3 is TGTGCCAGCCGCCCACGACAGGGGGGCTCCTATAATTCACCCCTCCACTTT. As protein: CASRPRQGGSYNSPLHF.

The chain is built from TRBV6-1 and TRBJ2-7, with D perhaps matching TRBD2 (6 bases). Trimming left V 2 bases short and J 0 bases short, with 11 bases between. CDR3 length: 15 amino acids. Germline values: CDR1 MNHNS, CDR2 SASEGT. The CDR3: CASSESEGRSYEQYF. The CDR3 nucleotides are TGTGCCAGCAGTGAATCGGAGGGGCGCTCCTACGAGCAGTACTTC.

The V and J genes are TRBV19 and TRBJ2-2, with a possible D match to TRBD2 (6 bases). Per the germline V gene, CDR1 is LNHDA and CDR2 is SQIVND (reference sequence). The V gene lost 10 bases and the J gene lost 0 bases, with 18 bases spanning the gap. CDR3 size: 16 residues. The DNA for the CDR3 is TGTGCCACCGGGAGTACATCAACTTCGAACACCGGGGAGCTGTTTTTT. Amino acids: CATGSTSTSNTGELFF.

This clone was seen just once. The chain links TRBV25-1 to TRBJ2-5, with 8 positions matching TRBD2. Germline CDR1 MGHDK, CDR2 SYGVNS. With 5 bases clipped from V and 1 base from J, the junction kept 9 bases outside the gene matches. The CDR3 covers 16 residues. The CDR3 DNA is TGTGCCAGCAGTATAGGCGCCGCGGGAGGCCAAGAGACCCAGTACTTC. Protein: CASSIGAAGGQETQYF.

The gene calls are TRBV6-5 and TRBJ2-5; 7 bases are a match to TRBD2. The length of the CDR3 is 14 residues. Per the germline V gene, CDR1 is MNHEY and CDR2 is SVGAGI. V shed 5 bases, J shed 4 bases, and the junction held 7 bases outside the gene matches. CDR3 nucleotides: TGTGCCAGCAGTCCGCACCGACTAGCAGAGACCCAGTACTTC. Amino acid sequence: CASSPHRLAETQYF.

This clone showed up just once. The chain links TRBV15 to TRBJ1-1, with TRBD1 identical over 7 bases. V was pared by 6 bases and J by 3 bases, with 7 bases of the junction left unmatched. The CDR3 runs to 14 residues. Germline V gene data show CDR1 as LNHNV and CDR2 as YYDKDF (reference sequence). As DNA, the CDR3 is TGTGCCACCAGAGCCAACAGGGGCGACACTGAAGCTTTCTTT. Translated, it gives CATRANRGDTEAFF. Drawing the rest from reference TRBV15 and TRBJ1-1, the complete variable domain is DAMVIQNPRYQVTQFGKPVTLSCSQTLNHNVMYWYQQKSSQAPKLLFHYYDKDFNNEADTPDNFQSRRPNTSFCFLDIRSPGLGDTAMYLCATRANRGDTEAFFGQGTRLTVV.

This sequence joins TRBV19 and TRBJ1-6, with a possible D match to TRBD1 (5 bases). CDR3 size: 16 residues. CDR1 and CDR2 from the germline V gene are LNHDA and SQIVND (reference sequence). The ends were cut back, 4 bases at V and 7 bases at J, with 17 bases in the middle. CDR3 region: CASSTLSDTTNSPLHF. Here the CDR3 DNA reads TGTGCCAGTAGTACCCTATCGGACACGACGAATTCACCCCTCCACTTT.

The chain recombines TRBV5-6 with TRBJ2-3; 12 bases line up with TRBD2. After removal of 3 bases from V and 6 bases from J, the junction contained 8 bases not matched to a gene. Germline-derived CDR1 and CDR2 are SGHDT and YYEEEE. The CDR3 contains 16 residues. The CDR3 here is CASSSTGTSGRDTQYF. CDR3 DNA: TGTGCCAGCAGCTCAACTGGTACTAGCGGGAGGGATACGCAGTATTTT.

This chain uses TRBV9 with TRBJ2-3, with 12 nucleotides matching TRBD2. Germline values: CDR1 SGDLS, CDR2 YYNGEE. Trimming cost V 2 bases and J 1 base; bases outside gene matches: 5. There are 17 residues in the CDR3. In DNA form, the CDR3 reads TGTGCCAGCAGCGTGGCTAGCGGGAGGGCGGGCACAGATACGCAGTATTTT. It codes for CASSVASGRAGTDTQYF.

This clone showed up just a few times. The CDR3 sequence: CASSVDRGYSSYNEQFF. The DNA for the CDR3 is TGTGCCAGCAGCGTAGACAGGGGGTACAGCTCCTACAATGAGCAGTTCTTC. The rearrangement uses TRBV9 and TRBJ2-1; 8 bases are a match to TRBD1. The CDR3 runs 17 residues. V lost 0 bases and J lost 0; bases outside the gene matches: 5. Per germline, CDR1 SGDLS and CDR2 YYNGEE.

The J gene is TRBJ1-4, the V gene TRBV9; the match to TRBD1 covers 7 bases. Per the germline V gene, CDR1 is SGDLS and CDR2 is YYNGEE. Unmatched junction bases numbered 10, after V lost 3 bases and J lost 8 bases. The length of the CDR3 is 15 residues. In DNA, the CDR3 is TGTGCCAGCAGCGCGGGGGACAGAATGGGAGAAAAACTGTTTTTT. It specifies CASSAGDRMGEKLFF.

Concerning this clone itself: At one of its ends the junction is not consistent with the germline gene, which may arise from a read error. The chain joins TRBV4-1 to TRBJ2-1; D gene uncertain. The germline gives CDR1 MGHRA, CDR2 YSYEKL. This CDR3 has 11 residues. In DNA form, the CDR3 reads TGCGCCAGCAGGCAAGGTGGTGAGCAGTTCTTC. Amino acids: CASRQGGEQFF.

The rearrangement uses TRBV9 and TRBJ2-1; D perhaps matches TRBD2 (5 bases). CDR3 size: 11 residues. V was clipped by 0 bases and J by 12 bases, with 7 bases between them. Germline V lookup: CDR1 SGDLS, CDR2 YYNGEE. This chain's CDR3 is CASSVGSGQFF. The CDR3 DNA is TGTGCCAGCAGCGTAGGGAGCGGGCAGTTCTTC.

The chain joins TRBV18 to TRBJ2-5; TRBD1 aligns across 8 bases. The V segment lost 3 bases and the J segment 9 bases; nucleotides outside the gene matches: 9. Germline CDR1 is KGHSH and CDR2 is LQKENI. This CDR3 is built from 14 residues. The chain's CDR3 is CASSPPTGESSQYF. The CDR3 DNA is TGTGCCAGCTCACCTCCGACAGGGGAGAGTTCCCAGTACTTC.

This clone was detected only once. The chain joins TRBV7-6 to TRBJ2-5; D possibly uses TRBD1 or TRBD2 (7 bases each). Deletions cut 2 bases from V and 2 bases from J, with 15 bases between. This CDR3 has 16 residues. Germline CDR1 is SGHVS and CDR2 is FNYEAQ. The CDR3: CASSLQSGTVQETQYF. The CDR3 bases are TGTGCCAGCAGCTTACAAAGCGGGACAGTTCAAGAGACCCAGTACTTC.

DNA of the CDR3: TGTGCCAGCAGCCCGTATCAGGGACCCACAGATACGCAGTATTTT. It codes for CASSPYQGPTDTQYF. The chain links TRBV11-2 to TRBJ2-3; D might be TRBD1 or TRBD2, each matching 5 bases. The germline V gene encodes CDR1 SGHAT and CDR2 FQNNGV. V lost 5 bases, J lost 2 bases, and 14 bases lay in between. CDR3 length: 15 residues.

The J gene is TRBJ2-3, the V gene TRBV25-1, with 10 bases lining up with TRBD2. This CDR3 is 16 amino acids long. CDR1 is MGHDK, CDR2 SYGVNS, per germline. Trimming took 3 bases from V and 0 from J; bases not matched to a gene: 3. CDR3 amino acids: CASSDSTSGSTDTQYF. The CDR3 DNA reads as TGTGCCAGCAGTGATTCGACTAGCGGGAGCACAGATACGCAGTATTTT.

J is TRBJ2-1 and V is TRBV11-3; 13 nucleotides align to TRBD2. V lost 1 base, J lost 6 bases, and 9 bases stayed unmatched. The CDR3 sequence is 18 residues long. The germline CDR1 and CDR2 sequences are SGHNT and YENEEA. CDR3 in DNA: TGTGCCAGCAGCTTAGGGGACCTGGGACTAGCGGGATTCAATGAGCAGTTCTTC. This encodes CASSLGDLGLAGFNEQFF.

This sequence joins TRBV28 and TRBJ2-1, with D tentatively TRBD1 (6 bases). CDR3 length: 16 amino acids. Per the germline V gene, CDR1 is MDHEN and CDR2 is SYDVKM. Trimming stripped 6 bases from V and 0 bases from J, with 15 bases between. The CDR3 DNA reads as TGTGCCAGCAGCCGGGGACACCCGAGCTCCTACAATGAGCAGTTCTTC. This gives the protein CASSRGHPSSYNEQFF.